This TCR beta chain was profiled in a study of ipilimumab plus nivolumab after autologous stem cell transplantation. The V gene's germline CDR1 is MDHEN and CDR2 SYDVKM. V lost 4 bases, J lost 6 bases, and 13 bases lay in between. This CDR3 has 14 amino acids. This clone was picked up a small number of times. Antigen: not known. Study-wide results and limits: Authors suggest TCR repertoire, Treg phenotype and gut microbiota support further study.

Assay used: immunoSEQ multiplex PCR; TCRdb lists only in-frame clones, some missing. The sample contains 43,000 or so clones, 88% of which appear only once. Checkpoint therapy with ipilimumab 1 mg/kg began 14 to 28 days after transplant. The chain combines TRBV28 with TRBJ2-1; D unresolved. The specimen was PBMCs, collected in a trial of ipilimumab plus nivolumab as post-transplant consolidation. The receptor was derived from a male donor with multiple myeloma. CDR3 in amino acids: CASSSPLTGNEQFF. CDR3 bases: TGTGCCAGCAGTTCACCCTTGACGGGCAATGAGCAGTTCTTC.